The TCR beta chain under discussion was sequenced for a study of human T cells and chemical hapten exposure. Across the whole study: Patients, a majority of them female, were diagnosed with alopecia areata, totalis or universalis. Per-sample TCR yield variation was attributed mainly to small pooled library volume differences. Study findings and constraints: The number of TCRs above 1 in 1000 frequency did not change after DPC sensitization.

This CDR3 is built from 14 residues. Germline-derived CDR1 and CDR2 are DFQATT and SNEGSKA (reference sequence). With V trimmed by 6 bases and J by 6 bases, 7 bases remained unmatched. TCRdb analysed the RACE reads with MiXCR anew, one entry per CDR3 protein. The table records 350,000 to 400,000 distinct CDR3 sequences, more than 4.5% of them present only once. There are many counts of this clonotype. Its antigen remains unknown. This sample's time point: pre-sensitization, week 0. Treatment described: therapeutic diphenylcyclopropenone sensitization with weekly scalp DPC. This chain joins TRBV20-1 and TRBJ2-1; TRBD2 agrees at 11 bases. This receptor was identified in a woman aged 50 to 60 with alopecia areata. Some clones in this sample may be carry-over from other donors' samples. The starting material was whole blood, obtained in connection with sensitization to the hapten diphenylcyclopropenone (DPC). CDR3 nucleotides: TGCAGTGCCTCACTAGCGGGAGTGGTCAATGAGCAGTTCTTC. As protein: CSASLAGVVNEQFF.